A single sample is the source of the 18 T cell receptor beta chains below, sequenced in a study of blood T cell repertoires in COVID-19. The assay was immunoSEQ multiplex PCR, and TCRdb's table has in-frame clones only and misses some. The sample gives a few hundred thousand clones, 89% of which show up once; around a tenth is in the top ten. Sequencing was carried out using PBMCs or T cells enriched from blood (not recorded which). Receptors were obtained from a woman aged 40 to 49 who had recovered from COVID-19.

The chain carries TRBV29-1 and TRBJ1-3; D remains unclear. The CDR3 runs 15 residues. The germline V gene has CDR1 SQVTM and CDR2 ANQGSEA. V dropped 3 bases and J dropped 0 bases, with 12 bases sitting between them. The CDR3 loop is CSVDPGIGSGNTIYF. The DNA for the CDR3 is TGCAGCGTTGATCCAGGCATTGGCTCTGGAAACACCATATATTTT.

The V gene is TRBV28, the J gene TRBJ1-2; D call uncertain. Germline CDR1 MDHEN, CDR2 SYDVKM. CDR3 length equals 13 residues. V was pared by 2 bases and J by 7 bases, with 11 bases between. Here the CDR3 DNA reads TGTGCCAGCAGTTTAGGCCAGGATCGTGGCTACACCTTC. This encodes CASSLGQDRGYTF.

This chain uses TRBV6-5 with TRBJ2-7; 12 bases fit TRBD2. Germline CDR1 is MNHEY and CDR2 is SVGAGI. J was trimmed by 7 bases and V by 2 bases; bases with no gene match: 6. The CDR3 contains 15 residues. The chain's CDR3 is CASSYRTSGVGEQYF. For the CDR3, the DNA is TGTGCCAGCAGTTACCGGACTAGCGGGGTTGGAGAGCAGTACTTC.

The chain combines TRBV10-2 with TRBJ2-1; maybe TRBD1 (6 bases). V was trimmed by 6 bases and J by 1 base, leaving 13 bases between them. This CDR3 has 15 amino acids. The V gene's germline CDR1 is WSHSY and CDR2 SAAADI. CDR3 amino acids: CASSAGVASYNEQFF. The DNA for the CDR3 is TGCGCCAGCAGCGCAGGGGTAGCATCCTACAATGAGCAGTTCTTC.

The genes are TRBV10-2 and TRBJ1-4; D is ambiguous. CDR1 is WSHSY and CDR2 is SAAADI in the germline V gene. V was cut by 5 bases and J by 4 bases, with 17 bases left in between. The CDR3 length is 16 residues. The CDR3 DNA sequence: TGCGCCAGCAGTTTCCCCGGAGGGCGGGGTAATGAAAAACTGTTTTTT. Translation: CASSFPGGRGNEKLFF.

V usage is TRBV28 and J usage is TRBJ2-4; D perhaps matches TRBD1 (6 bases). CDR1 is MDHEN and CDR2 is SYDVKM in the germline V gene. Trimming stripped 4 bases from V and 0 bases from J, with 10 bases between. CDR3 length equals 15 residues. In nucleotides, the CDR3 is TGTGCCAGCAGTTCGACAGGTGTAGCCAAAAACATTCAGTACTTC. Its translation is CASSSTGVAKNIQYF.

This chain joins TRBV9 and TRBJ1-1; 8 bases line up with TRBD1. Germline-derived CDR1 and CDR2 are SGDLS and YYNGEE. The V and J ends lost 4 bases and 2 bases, in that order; junction bases with no gene match: 7. The CDR3 loop spans 15 amino acids. CDR3 residues: CASSSITGGNTEAFF. In DNA, the CDR3 is TGTGCCAGCAGCTCAATCACAGGGGGAAACACTGAAGCTTTCTTT.

This chain connects TRBV4-1 to TRBJ1-4; 7 nucleotides match TRBD1. Germline CDR1 MGHRA, CDR2 YSYEKL. After removal of 8 bases from V and 5 bases from J, the junction contained 5 bases not matched to a gene. The CDR3 extends over 13 amino acids. CDR3 DNA sequence: TGCGCCAGCCTTGACAGGGTCAATGAAAAACTGTTTTTT. This sequence encodes CASLDRVNEKLFF.

The chain joins TRBV28 to TRBJ2-1; TRBD1 matches at 9 bases. Unmatched junction bases numbered 10, after V lost 5 bases and J lost 8 bases. This CDR3 has 15 residues. Germline CDR1 MDHEN, CDR2 SYDVKM. The CDR3 region has the DNA TGTGCCAGCAGTGACCCGACAGGGGGACGCGATGAGCAGTTCTTC. Its protein product is CASSDPTGGRDEQFF.

The chain has TRBV24-1 and TRBJ1-2; 8 positions match TRBD1. CDR1 and CDR2 from the germline V gene are KGHDR and SFDVKD. J was trimmed by 2 bases and V by 3 bases; bases with no gene match: 4. The CDR3 is 15 residues long. The CDR3 coding sequence is TGTGCCACCAGTGATCGACAGGGGTCGAACTATGGCTACACCTTC. Translated, it gives CATSDRQGSNYGYTF.

The rearrangement joins TRBV24-1 to TRBJ1-2; a weak D match, TRBD1 (6 bases). This CDR3 comprises 18 residues. Trimming stripped 2 bases from V and 4 bases from J, with 22 bases between. The germline CDR1 and CDR2 sequences are KGHDR and SFDVKD. Here the CDR3 reads CATSDSTQGPAGTYGYTF. CDR3 nucleotide sequence: TGTGCCACCAGTGATTCCACACAGGGCCCGGCGGGTACCTATGGCTACACCTTC.

The chain recombines TRBV10-3 with TRBJ2-7; 12 positions match TRBD2. J gave up 0 bases and V 4 bases, and 10 bases lay outside the gene matches. This CDR3 contains 18 residues. In germline, CDR1 is ENHRY, CDR2 SYGVKD. The CDR3, as DNA: TGTGCCATCAGTGTACTAGCGGGAGGCCCCGGTAGCTCCTACGAGCAGTACTTC. It codes for CAISVLAGGPGSSYEQYF.

The chain links TRBV6-5 to TRBJ1-2; no reliable D call. Germline V gene data show CDR1 as MNHEY and CDR2 as SVGAGI. This CDR3 has 13 amino acids. V shed 6 bases and J shed 4 bases, with 12 bases lying between them. CDR3: CASSRGIGYGYTF. For the CDR3, the DNA is TGTGCCAGCAGCCGAGGGATCGGCTATGGCTACACCTTC.

Turning to this clone: Its ends do not fully match the called genes, so a read error is possible. The chain links TRBV12-3 or TRBV12-4 to TRBJ1-1, with D uncertain. This CDR3 has 12 residues. The CDR3 reads CASSTSTGRLAF. The CDR3 bases are TGTGCCAGCAGTACTAGCACCGGAAGGCTCGCTTTT.

This clone is a singleton in its sample. V and J are TRBV7-2 and TRBJ1-4, with D possibly being TRBD1 (5 bases). V was cut by 5 bases and J by 2 bases, with 9 bases left in between. This CDR3 has 14 amino acids. Germline lookup yields CDR1 SGHTA and CDR2 FQGNSA. Here the CDR3 reads CASSPGGTNEKLFF. The CDR3, as DNA: TGTGCCAGCAGCCCCGGGGGGACTAATGAAAAACTGTTTTTT.

The J gene is TRBJ1-3, the V gene TRBV11-3; no clear D. Trimming removed 0 bases from V and 0 bases from J, with 9 bases in between. The CDR3 extends over 16 amino acids. Germline assignment: CDR1 SGHNT and CDR2 YENEEA. CDR3 in DNA: TGTGCCAGCAGCTTAGAATCCGGGGACTCTGGAAACACCATATATTTT. Translation: CASSLESGDSGNTIYF.

In DNA form, the CDR3 reads TGTGCCAGCAGCCGAGCAGGGGGGCCCGGCACAGATACGCAGTATTTT. Protein: CASSRAGGPGTDTQYF. The chain joins TRBV13 to TRBJ2-3, with D perhaps TRBD1 (7 bases). Germline CDR1 and CDR2: PRHDT and FYEKMQ (reference sequence). The CDR3 contains 16 residues. V dropped 5 bases and J dropped 1 base, with 16 bases sitting between them.

In this sample, this clone turned up a few times. The rearrangement uses TRBV4-3 and TRBJ2-7, with D possibly being TRBD1 (5 bases). The CDR3 is 16 amino acids. Germline V lookup: CDR1 LGHNA, CDR2 YSLEER. Trimming removed 1 base from V and 1 base from J, with 14 bases in between. CDR3 nucleotides: TGCGCCAGCAGCCAAGGGCCGCAGGGTGGGTCCTACGAGCAGTACTTC. Its translation: CASSQGPQGGSYEQYF.